This T cell receptor beta chain derives from a study of metastatic and nonmetastatic thyroid tumors. Study-wide results and caveats: It was reportedly found that TCR beta diversity was significantly higher in malignant thyroid tumors than in benign nodules, a difference seen in both blood and tumor samples.

Trimming cost V 5 bases and J 8 bases; bases outside gene matches: 9. Germline V gene lookup returns CDR1 MNHNS and CDR2 SASEGT. This CDR3 comprises 15 residues. TCRdb re-processed the PCR reads through MiXCR. This table has about 9,500 clones, about 33% appearing once. Points on this clone: Its cognate antigen is unknown.

All patients reached thyroid surgery having received no treatment beforehand. The sequenced sample was adjacent normal tissue. The rearrangement joins TRBV6-1 to TRBJ1-2; 12 positions agree with TRBD1. The receptor comes from a female donor with papillary thyroid cancer or a benign thyroid nodule (not recorded which). Some clones in this sample may be carry-over from other donors' samples. CDR3 residues: CASSLQGQGAGGYTF. The CDR3 nucleotides are TGTGCCAGCAGTCTTCAGGGACAGGGGGCGGGAGGCTACACCTTC.